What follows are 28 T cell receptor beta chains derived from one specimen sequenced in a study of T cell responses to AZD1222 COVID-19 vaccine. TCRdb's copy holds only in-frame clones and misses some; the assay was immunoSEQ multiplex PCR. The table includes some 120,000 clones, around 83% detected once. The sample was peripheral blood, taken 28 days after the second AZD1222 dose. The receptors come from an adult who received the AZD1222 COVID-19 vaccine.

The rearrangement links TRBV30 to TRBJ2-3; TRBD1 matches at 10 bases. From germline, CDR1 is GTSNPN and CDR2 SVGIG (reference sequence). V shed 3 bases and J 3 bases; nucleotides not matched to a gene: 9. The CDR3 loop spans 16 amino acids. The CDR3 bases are TGTGCCTGGAGGAACCCGGACAGGGGGATAACAGATACGCAGTATTTT. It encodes CAWRNPDRGITDTQYF. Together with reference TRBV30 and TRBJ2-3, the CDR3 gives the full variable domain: SQTIHQWPATLVQPVGSPLSLECTVEGTSNPNLYWYRQAAGRGLQLLFYSVGIGQISSEVPQNLSASRPQDRQFILSSKKLLLSDSGFYLCAWRNPDRGITDTQYFGPGTRLTVL.

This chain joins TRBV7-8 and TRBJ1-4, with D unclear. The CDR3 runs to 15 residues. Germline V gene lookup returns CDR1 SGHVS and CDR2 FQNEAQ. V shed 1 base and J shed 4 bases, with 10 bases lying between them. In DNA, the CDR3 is TGTGCCAGCAGCTTAGAGTGGCCGGATAATGAAAAACTGTTTTTT. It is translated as CASSLEWPDNEKLFF.

The CDR3 protein is CASSLAGGQKNIQYF. CDR3 coding DNA: TGTGCCAGCAGCTTAGCCGGGGGGCAGAAAAACATTCAGTACTTC. The chain combines TRBV11-3 with TRBJ2-4, with a tentative D call TRBD2 (7 bases). The germline V and J ends were trimmed by 1 base and 4 bases, with 11 bases remaining between them. Germline CDR1 and CDR2: SGHNT and YENEEA. CDR3 length: 15 amino acids.

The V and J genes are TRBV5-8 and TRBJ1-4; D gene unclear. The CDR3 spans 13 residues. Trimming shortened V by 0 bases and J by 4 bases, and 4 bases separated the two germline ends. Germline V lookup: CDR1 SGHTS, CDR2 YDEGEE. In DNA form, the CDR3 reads TGTGCCAGCAGCTTGGTCAGTAATGAAAAACTGTTTTTT. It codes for CASSLVSNEKLFF.

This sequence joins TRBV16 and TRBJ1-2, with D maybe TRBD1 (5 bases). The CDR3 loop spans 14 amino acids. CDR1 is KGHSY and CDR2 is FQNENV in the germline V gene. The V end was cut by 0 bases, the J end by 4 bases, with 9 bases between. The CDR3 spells CASSQSGGIYGYTF. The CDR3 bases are TGTGCCAGCAGCCAATCGGGGGGGATCTATGGCTACACCTTC.

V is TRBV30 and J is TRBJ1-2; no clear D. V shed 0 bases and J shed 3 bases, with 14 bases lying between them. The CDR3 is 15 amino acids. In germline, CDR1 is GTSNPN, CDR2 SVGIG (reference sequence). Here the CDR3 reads CAWSVRVEVHYGYTF. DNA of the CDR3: TGTGCCTGGAGTGTACGGGTGGAGGTACACTATGGCTACACCTTC.

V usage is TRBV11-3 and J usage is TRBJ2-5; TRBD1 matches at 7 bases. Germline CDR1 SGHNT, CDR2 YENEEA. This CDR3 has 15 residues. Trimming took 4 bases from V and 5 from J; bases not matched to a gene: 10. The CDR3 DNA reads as TGTGCCAGCAGCTCCCGACAGGGATCGGAGGAGACCCAGTACTTC. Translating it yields CASSSRQGSEETQYF. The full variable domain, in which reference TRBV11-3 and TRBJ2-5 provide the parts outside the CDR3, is EAGVVQSPRYKIIEKKQPVAFWCNPISGHNTLYWYLQNLGQGPELLIRYENEEAVDDSQLPKDRFSAERLKGVDSTLKIQPAELGDSAVYLCASSSRQGSEETQYFGPGTRLLVL.

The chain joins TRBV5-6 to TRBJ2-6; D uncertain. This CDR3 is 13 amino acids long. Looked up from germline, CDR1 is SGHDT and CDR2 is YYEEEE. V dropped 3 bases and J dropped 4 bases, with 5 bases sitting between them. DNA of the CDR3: TGTGCCAGCAGCTCAGGAGGGGCCAACGTCCTGACTTTC. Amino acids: CASSSGGANVLTF. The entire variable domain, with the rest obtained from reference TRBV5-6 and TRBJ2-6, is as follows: DAGVTQSPTHLIKTRGQQVTLRCSPKSGHDTVSWYQQALGQGPQFIFQYYEEEERQRGNFPDRFSGHQFPNYSSELNVNALLLGDSALYLCASSSGGANVLTFGAGSRLTVL.

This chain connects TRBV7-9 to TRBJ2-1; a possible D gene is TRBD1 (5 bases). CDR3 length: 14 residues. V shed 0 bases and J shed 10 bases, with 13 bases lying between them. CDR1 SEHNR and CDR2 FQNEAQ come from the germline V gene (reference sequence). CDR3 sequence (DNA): TGTGCCAGCAGCTTAGCGCTAAGTTGGGGCGAGCAGTTCTTC. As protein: CASSLALSWGEQFF.

As DNA, the CDR3 is TGTGCCAGCAGCATCGGGACTAGCGGGGGGTACTACGAGCAGTACTTC. It translates to CASSIGTSGGYYEQYF. This sequence joins TRBV11-2 and TRBJ2-7, with 15 bases that match TRBD2. Germline CDR1 and CDR2: SGHAT and FQNNGV. The trim removed 5 bases at V and 3 bases at J, leaving 5 bases unmatched. CDR3 length: 16 residues. The full variable domain, completed using reference TRBV11-2 and TRBJ2-7, is EAGVAQSPRYKIIEKRQSVAFWCNPISGHATLYWYQQILGQGPKLLIQFQNNGVVDDSQLPKDRFSAERLKGVDSTLKIQPAKLEDSAVYLCASSIGTSGGYYEQYFGPGTRLTVT.

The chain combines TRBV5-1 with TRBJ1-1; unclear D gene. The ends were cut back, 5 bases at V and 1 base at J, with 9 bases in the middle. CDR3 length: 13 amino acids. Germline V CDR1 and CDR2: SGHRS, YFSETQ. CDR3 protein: CASSLTGNTEAFF. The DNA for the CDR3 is TGCGCCAGCAGTTTGACGGGGAACACTGAAGCTTTCTTT. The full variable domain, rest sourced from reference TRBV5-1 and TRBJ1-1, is KAGVTQTPRYLIKTRGQQVTLSCSPISGHRSVSWYQQTPGQGLQFLFEYFSETQRNKGNFPGRFSGRQFSNSRSEMNVSTLELGDSALYLCASSLTGNTEAFFGQGTRLTVV.

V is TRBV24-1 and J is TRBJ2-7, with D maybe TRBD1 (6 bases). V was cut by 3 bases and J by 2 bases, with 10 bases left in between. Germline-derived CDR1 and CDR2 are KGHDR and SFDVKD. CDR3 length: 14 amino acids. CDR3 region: CATSDPRDTYEQYF. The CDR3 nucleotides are TGTGCCACCAGTGATCCACGGGACACCTACGAGCAGTACTTC.

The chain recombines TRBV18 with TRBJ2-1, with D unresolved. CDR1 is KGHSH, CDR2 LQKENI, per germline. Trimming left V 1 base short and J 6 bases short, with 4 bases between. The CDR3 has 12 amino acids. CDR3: CASSPQGNEQFF. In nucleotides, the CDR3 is TGTGCCAGCTCACCACAGGGCAATGAGCAGTTCTTC.

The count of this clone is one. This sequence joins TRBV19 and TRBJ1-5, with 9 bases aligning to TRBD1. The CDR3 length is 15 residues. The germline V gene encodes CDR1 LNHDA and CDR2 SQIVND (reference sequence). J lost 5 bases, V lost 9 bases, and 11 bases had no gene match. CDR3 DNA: TGTGCCAGCAAGGTACAGGGGGCGCGGGATCAGCCCCAGCATTTT. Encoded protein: CASKVQGARDQPQHF.

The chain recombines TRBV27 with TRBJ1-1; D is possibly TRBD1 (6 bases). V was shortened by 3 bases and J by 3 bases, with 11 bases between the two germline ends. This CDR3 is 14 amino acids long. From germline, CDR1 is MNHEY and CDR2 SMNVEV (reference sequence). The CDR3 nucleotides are TGTGCCAGCAGTTTCTTGGGGGCTGACACTGAAGCTTTCTTT. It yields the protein CASSFLGADTEAFF.

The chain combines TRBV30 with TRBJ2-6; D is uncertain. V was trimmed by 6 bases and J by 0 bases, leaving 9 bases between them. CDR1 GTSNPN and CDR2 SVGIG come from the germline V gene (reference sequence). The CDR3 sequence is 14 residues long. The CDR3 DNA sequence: TGTGCCTGTATCCAGAGCTCTGGGGCCAACGTCCTGACTTTC. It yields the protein CACIQSSGANVLTF.

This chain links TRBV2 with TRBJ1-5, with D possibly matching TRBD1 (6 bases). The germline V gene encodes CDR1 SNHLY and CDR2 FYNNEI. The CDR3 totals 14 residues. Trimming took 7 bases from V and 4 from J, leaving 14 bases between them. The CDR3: CASTRAGVNQPQHF. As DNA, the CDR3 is TGTGCCAGCACTCGGGCAGGGGTGAATCAGCCCCAGCATTTT.

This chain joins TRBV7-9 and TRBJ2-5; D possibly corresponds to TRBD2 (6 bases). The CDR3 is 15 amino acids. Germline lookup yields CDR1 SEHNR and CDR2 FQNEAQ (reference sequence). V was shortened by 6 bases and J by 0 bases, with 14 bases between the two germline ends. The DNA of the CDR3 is TGTGCCAGCAGTTTCGACCGGGACTACCAAGAGACCCAGTACTTC. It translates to CASSFDRDYQETQYF. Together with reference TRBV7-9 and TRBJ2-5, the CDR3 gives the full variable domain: DTGVSQNPRHKITKRGQNVTFRCDPISEHNRLYWYRQTLGQGPEFLTYFQNEAQLEKSRLLSDRFSAERPKGSFSTLEIQRTEQGDSAMYLCASSFDRDYQETQYFGPGTRLLVL.

CDR3 in DNA: TGTGCCACCAGCAGAGGGGGGGAAGCGGCTGGCTACACCTTC. Its translation is CATSRGGEAAGYTF. The chain recombines TRBV15 with TRBJ1-2, with a possible D match to TRBD1 (5 bases). V shed 1 base and J shed 7 bases, with 13 bases lying between them. Germline assignment: CDR1 LNHNV and CDR2 YYDKDF (reference sequence). CDR3 length equals 14 residues.

The CDR3 here is CASSLGGSEAFF. The DNA for the CDR3 is TGTGCCAGCAGCTTAGGGGGCTCTGAAGCTTTCTTT. The J gene is TRBJ1-1, the V gene TRBV7-9; tentatively, D is TRBD1 (5 bases). CDR1 is SEHNR, CDR2 FQNEAQ, per germline (reference sequence). V was clipped by 1 base and J by 6 bases, with 6 bases between them. The CDR3 has 12 residues.

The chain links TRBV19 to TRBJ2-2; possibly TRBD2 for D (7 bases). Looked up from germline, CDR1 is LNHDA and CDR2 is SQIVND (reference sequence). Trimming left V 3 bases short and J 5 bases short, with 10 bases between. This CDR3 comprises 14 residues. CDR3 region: CASSIGGLTGELFF. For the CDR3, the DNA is TGTGCCAGTAGTATCGGGGGGCTGACCGGGGAGCTGTTTTTT.

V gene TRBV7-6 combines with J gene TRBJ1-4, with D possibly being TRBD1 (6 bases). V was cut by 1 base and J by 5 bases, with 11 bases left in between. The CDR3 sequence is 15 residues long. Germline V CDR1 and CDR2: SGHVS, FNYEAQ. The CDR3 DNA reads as TGTGCCAGCAGCTTAGTAGGGGGGTCCAATGAAAAACTGTTTTTT. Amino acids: CASSLVGGSNEKLFF.

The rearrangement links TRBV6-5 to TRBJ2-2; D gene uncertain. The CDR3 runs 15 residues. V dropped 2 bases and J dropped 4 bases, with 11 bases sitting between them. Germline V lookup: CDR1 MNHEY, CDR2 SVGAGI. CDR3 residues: CASSYRYLGTGELFF. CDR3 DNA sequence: TGTGCCAGCAGTTACCGATACCTGGGCACCGGGGAGCTGTTTTTT.

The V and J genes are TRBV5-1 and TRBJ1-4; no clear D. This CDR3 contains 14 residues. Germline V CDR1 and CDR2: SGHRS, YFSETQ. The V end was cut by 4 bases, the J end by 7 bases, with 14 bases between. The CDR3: CASSKVEGREKLFF. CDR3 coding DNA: TGCGCCAGCAGCAAGGTTGAGGGTCGTGAAAAACTGTTTTTT.

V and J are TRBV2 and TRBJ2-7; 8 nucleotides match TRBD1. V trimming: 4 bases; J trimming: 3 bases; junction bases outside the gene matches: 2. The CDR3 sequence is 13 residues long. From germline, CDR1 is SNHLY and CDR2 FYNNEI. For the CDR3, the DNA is TGTGCCAGCAGTGGGGACAGGTTCTACGAGCAGTACTTC. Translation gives CASSGDRFYEQYF.

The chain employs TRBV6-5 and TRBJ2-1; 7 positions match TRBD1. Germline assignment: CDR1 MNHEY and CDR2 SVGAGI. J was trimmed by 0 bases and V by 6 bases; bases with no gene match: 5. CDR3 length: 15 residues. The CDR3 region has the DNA TGTGCCAGCAGAGCCTGGGACAGCTCCTACAATGAGCAGTTCTTC. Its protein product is CASRAWDSSYNEQFF.

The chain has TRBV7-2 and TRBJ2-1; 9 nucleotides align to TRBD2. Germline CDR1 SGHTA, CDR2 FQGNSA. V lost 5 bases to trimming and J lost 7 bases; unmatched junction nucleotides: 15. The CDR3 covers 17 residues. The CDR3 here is CASSRLIKSGGSNEQFF. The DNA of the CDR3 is TGTGCCAGCAGCCGCCTTATTAAGAGCGGGGGGAGTAATGAGCAGTTCTTC.

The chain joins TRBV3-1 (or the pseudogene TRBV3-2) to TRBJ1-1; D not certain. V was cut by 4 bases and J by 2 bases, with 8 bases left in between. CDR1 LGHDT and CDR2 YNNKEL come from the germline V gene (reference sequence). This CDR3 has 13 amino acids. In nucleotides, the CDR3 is TGTGCCAGCAGCCGTGGGAGCAACACTGAAGCTTTCTTT. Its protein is CASSRGSNTEAFF.